A single sample is the source of the 9 T cell receptor beta chains below, sequenced in a study of T-cell reconstitution after alpha-beta-depleted transplantation in children. Molecular barcoding with unique molecular identifiers was used for the TCRbeta library. TCRdb re-called the PCR reads through MiXCR, storing one row per CDR3 protein. The data contain some 240,000 distinct CDR3 sequences, approximately 12% of them seen just once; the ten biggest clones take up over 2.5%. The sample here was PBMCs from the stem cell graft donor, taken from the stem cell graft. The receptors originated from a human donor who donated a stem cell graft to a child with acute lymphoblastic leukemia.

V is TRBV7-2 and J is TRBJ2-7; no clear D gene. Germline V gives CDR1 SGHTA, CDR2 FQGNSA. This CDR3 has 16 amino acids. V gave up 6 bases and J gave up 3 bases, with 21 bases separating them. CDR3 region: CASSPYLRADGYEQYF. CDR3 nucleotides: TGTGCCAGCAGTCCTTACCTTAGGGCGGACGGCTACGAGCAGTACTTC.

This clonotype has a count of ten or more. V gene TRBV28 combines with J gene TRBJ2-1, with TRBD2 identical over 9 bases. The CDR3 is made up of 15 amino acids. V lost 0 bases to trimming and J lost 6 bases; unmatched junction nucleotides: 3. Germline CDR1 is MDHEN and CDR2 is SYDVKM. The DNA of the CDR3 is TGTGCCAGCAGTTTATGGACTAGCGGAACCAATGAGCAGTTCTTC. It codes for CASSLWTSGTNEQFF.

At least ten counts were recorded for this clonotype. The rearrangement links TRBV29-1 to TRBJ2-1; maybe TRBD1 (5 bases). The V end was cut by 4 bases, the J end by 4 bases, with 14 bases between. Germline V gene lookup returns CDR1 SQVTM and CDR2 ANQGSEA. The CDR3 is 14 residues long. The CDR3 nucleotides are TGCAGCGTTGCGAAGAATGCAGGGTACAATGAGCAGTTCTTC. It codes for CSVAKNAGYNEQFF.

This clonotype came up many times. This chain joins TRBV12-3 or TRBV12-4 and TRBJ1-2; no firm D call. The CDR3 extends over 12 amino acids. V lost 1 base, J lost 7 bases, and 7 bases lay in between. The CDR3 nucleotides read TGTGCCAGCAGTTTAGGGCTGGGTGGCTACACCTTC. It specifies CASSLGLGGYTF.

This clonotype came up many times. This may arise from a read error, as a much more abundant clone is one base away. The chain carries TRBV5-5 and TRBJ2-6; D is possibly TRBD1 (5 bases). Germline CDR1 reads SGHKS; CDR2 reads YYEKEE (reference sequence). The CDR3 contains 16 residues. The CDR3 DNA follows: TGTGCCAGCAGCTTGCAGGGTTCCTCTGGGGCCAACGGCCTGACTTTC. Amino acids: CASSLQGSSGANGLTF.

This rearrangement joins TRBV12-3 or TRBV12-4 to TRBJ1-1; no clear D gene. Trimming stripped 0 bases from V and 8 bases from J, with 13 bases between. This CDR3 comprises 14 residues. CDR3 in DNA: TGTGCCAGCAGTTTAGCGCTAGGGAGGGCCGAAGCTTTCTTT. Translated: CASSLALGRAEAFF.

This clonotype was recorded many times. This rearrangement joins TRBV12-3 or TRBV12-4 to TRBJ2-3; 11 bases are a match to TRBD2. Trimming removed 3 bases from V and 5 bases from J; junction bases left unmatched: 1. CDR3 size: 14 residues. CDR3 bases: TGTGCCAGCAGTTTTGGACTAGCGGGAGATACGCAGTATTTT. The encoded protein is CASSFGLAGDTQYF.

A word on this clonotype: It may be a read error: a sequence one base away is much more abundant. This chain links TRBV5-1 with TRBJ1-2; D unresolved. The CDR3 totals 12 residues. CDR1 SGHRS and CDR2 YFSETQ come from the germline V gene. V lost 7 bases and J 6 bases, leaving 13 bases between the germline ends. The CDR3 is CASWPGSHGYTF. As DNA, the CDR3 is TGCGCCAGCTGGCCGGGGAGTCATGGCTACACCTTC.

This clonotype was detected many times. The chain is built from TRBV24-1 and TRBJ1-5; D is undetermined. Trimming removed 4 bases from V and 0 bases from J, with 12 bases in between. The CDR3 contains 16 residues. Per germline, CDR1 KGHDR and CDR2 SFDVKD. The CDR3 loop reads CATSDRLSDSNQPQHF. The CDR3 region has the DNA TGTGCCACCAGTGACAGACTGTCGGATAGCAATCAGCCCCAGCATTTT.